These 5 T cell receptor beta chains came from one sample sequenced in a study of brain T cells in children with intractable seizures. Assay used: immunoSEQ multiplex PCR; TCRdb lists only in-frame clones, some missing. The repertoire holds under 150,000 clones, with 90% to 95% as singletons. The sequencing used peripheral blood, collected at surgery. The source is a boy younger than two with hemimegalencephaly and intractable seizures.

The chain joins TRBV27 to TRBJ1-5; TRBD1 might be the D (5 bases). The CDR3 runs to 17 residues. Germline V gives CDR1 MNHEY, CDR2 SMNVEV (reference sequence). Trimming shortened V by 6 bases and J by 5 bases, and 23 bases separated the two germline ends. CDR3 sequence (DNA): TGTGCCAGCAGCCCACTCCGAGGGGTGAATAAGTATCAGCCCCAGCATTTT. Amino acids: CASSPLRGVNKYQPQHF.

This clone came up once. The chain's CDR3 is CASSQGGAANYGYTF. The CDR3 DNA reads as TGTGCCAGCTCCCAGGGGGGGGCAGCCAACTATGGCTACACCTTC. The V gene is TRBV6-5, the J gene TRBJ1-2; 7 nucleotides match TRBD1. There are 15 residues in the CDR3. V lost 8 bases to trimming and J lost 2 bases; unmatched junction nucleotides: 11. Germline CDR1 reads MNHEY; CDR2 reads SVGAGI.

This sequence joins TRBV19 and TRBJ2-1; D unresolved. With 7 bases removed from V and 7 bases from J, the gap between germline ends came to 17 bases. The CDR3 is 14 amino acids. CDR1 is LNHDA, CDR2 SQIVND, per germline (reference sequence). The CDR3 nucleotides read TGTGCCAGTATAGGTGGAGTCGCGTCGAATGAGCAGTTCTTC. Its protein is CASIGGVASNEQFF.

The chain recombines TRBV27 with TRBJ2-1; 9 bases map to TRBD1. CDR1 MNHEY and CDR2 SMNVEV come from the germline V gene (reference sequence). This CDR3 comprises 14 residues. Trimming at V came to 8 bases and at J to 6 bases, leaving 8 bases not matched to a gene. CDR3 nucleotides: TGTGCCAGCGGACAACCGGGACAGGGCAATGAGCAGTTCTTC. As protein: CASGQPGQGNEQFF.

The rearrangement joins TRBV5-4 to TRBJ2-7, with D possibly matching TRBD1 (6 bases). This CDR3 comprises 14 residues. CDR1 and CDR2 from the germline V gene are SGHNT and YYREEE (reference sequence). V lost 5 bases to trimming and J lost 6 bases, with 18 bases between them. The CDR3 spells CASSPLRQAVEQYF. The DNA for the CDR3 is TGTGCCAGCAGTCCCCTCCGACAGGCGGTCGAGCAGTACTTC.